One and the same sample provided the 26 T cell receptor beta chains below, sequenced in a study of cytomegalovirus exposure and HLA in healthy donors. Amplification used 60 Vbeta primers and 13 Jbeta primers. This table comes from immunoSEQ multiplex PCR, and its TCRdb copy is limited to in-frame clones, with some not included. The table has around 150,000 clones, roughly 79% seen once; the top ten hold 13%. Sequenced input: PBMCs. These TCRs come from a woman aged 45-65 years in good health and CMV-seronegative.

This chain connects TRBV19 to TRBJ1-2; 10 nucleotides align to TRBD1. The CDR3 extends over 13 amino acids. CDR1 and CDR2 from the germline V gene are LNHDA and SQIVND (reference sequence). The trim removed 7 bases at V and 7 bases at J, leaving 6 bases unmatched. Here the CDR3 DNA reads TGTGCCAGTACCCGGACAGGGGGTTTTGGCTACACCTTC. Translation gives CASTRTGGFGYTF.

CDR3 sequence: CASSLRSRSSYEQYF. The DNA for the CDR3 is TGTGCCAGCAGCTTGCGGAGCCGGAGCTCCTACGAGCAGTACTTC. This chain connects TRBV5-8 to TRBJ2-7, with D unclear. CDR1 is SGHTS, CDR2 YDEGEE, per germline. This CDR3 is built from 15 residues. Trimming shortened V by 1 base and J by 0 bases, and 11 bases separated the two germline ends. The full variable domain, in which reference TRBV5-8 and TRBJ2-7 provide the parts outside the CDR3, is EAGVTQSPTHLIKTRGQQATLRCSPISGHTSVYWYQQALGLGLQFLLWYDEGEERNRGNFPPRFSGRQFPNYSSELNVNALELEDSALYLCASSLRSRSSYEQYFGPGTRLTVT.

The V call is TRBV7-6, the J call TRBJ2-5; 11 nucleotides align to TRBD2. The germline gives CDR1 SGHVS, CDR2 FNYEAQ. This CDR3 spans 19 amino acids. V was pared by 1 base and J by 5 bases, with 15 bases of the junction left unmatched. CDR3 nucleotide sequence: TGTGCCAGCAGCTTAGTCCCACTAGCGGGAGAAAGTTTCCGGGAGACCCAGTACTTC. It is translated as CASSLVPLAGESFRETQYF. Drawing the rest from reference TRBV7-6 and TRBJ2-5, the complete variable domain is GAGVSQSPRYKVTKRGQDVALRCDPISGHVSLYWYRQALGQGPEFLTYFNYEAQQDKSGLPNDRFSAERPEGSISTLTIQRTEQRDSAMYRCASSLVPLAGESFRETQYFGPGTRLLVL.

The chain is built from TRBV5-8 and TRBJ2-1, with a weak D call TRBD1 (6 bases). The CDR3 consists of 15 residues. Trimming stripped 0 bases from V and 4 bases from J, with 11 bases between. Germline V lookup: CDR1 SGHTS, CDR2 YDEGEE. CDR3: CASSLAGTIYNEQFF. The CDR3, as DNA: TGTGCCAGCAGCTTGGCGGGGACAATTTACAATGAGCAGTTCTTC.

V is TRBV5-8 and J is TRBJ2-7; D is unclear. Trimming removed 2 bases from V and 3 bases from J, with 6 bases in between. The CDR3 loop spans 12 amino acids. Germline CDR1 reads SGHTS; CDR2 reads YDEGEE. CDR3 sequence reads: CASSLQYYEQYF. In DNA, the CDR3 is TGTGCCAGCAGCTTACAGTACTACGAGCAGTACTTC. Full variable domain (missing parts from reference TRBV5-8 and TRBJ2-7): EAGVTQSPTHLIKTRGQQATLRCSPISGHTSVYWYQQALGLGLQFLLWYDEGEERNRGNFPPRFSGRQFPNYSSELNVNALELEDSALYLCASSLQYYEQYFGPGTRLTVT.

V gene TRBV6-1 combines with J gene TRBJ2-3, with 8 nucleotides matching TRBD1. Unmatched junction bases numbered 9, after V lost 4 bases and J lost 0 bases. The CDR3 totals 17 residues. Germline values: CDR1 MNHNS, CDR2 SASEGT. Written as DNA, the CDR3 is TGTGCCAGCAGTGCGGACAGGGCCTCCTCTAGCACAGATACGCAGTATTTT. Its protein product is CASSADRASSSTDTQYF.

This chain links TRBV25-1 with TRBJ1-6; TRBD1 aligns across 8 bases. Germline V gene sequence: CDR1 MGHDK, CDR2 SYGVNS. V trimming: 5 bases; J trimming: 7 bases; junction bases outside the gene matches: 1. The CDR3 length is 13 residues. The CDR3 here is CASSTGGNSPLHF. CDR3 in DNA: TGTGCCAGCAGTACAGGGGGGAATTCACCCCTCCACTTT.

This clone was seen just once. The chain recombines TRBV9 with TRBJ2-5; 7 bases map to TRBD2. The CDR3 length is 16 residues. Germline V gives CDR1 SGDLS, CDR2 YYNGEE. V shed 3 bases, J shed 2 bases, and the junction held 10 bases outside the gene matches. CDR3 sequence reads: CASSGVGLAAQETQYF. CDR3 nucleotide sequence: TGTGCCAGCAGCGGAGTTGGGCTAGCGGCTCAAGAGACCCAGTACTTC.

The chain employs TRBV14 and TRBJ1-1; no clear D. This CDR3 spans 14 amino acids. The germline CDR1 and CDR2 sequences are SGHDN and FVKESK. Between the trimmed V and J ends, which lost 1 base and 4 bases, there was a span of 10 bases. The DNA of the CDR3 is TGTGCCAGCAGCCAAGCCGCGGGAGGCACTGAAGCTTTCTTT. Translation: CASSQAAGGTEAFF. Full variable domain (missing parts from reference TRBV14 and TRBJ1-1): EAGVTQFPSHSVIEKGQTVTLRCDPISGHDNLYWYRRVMGKEIKFLLHFVKESKQDESGMPNNRFLAERTGGTYSTLKVQPAELEDSGVYFCASSQAAGGTEAFFGQGTRLTVV.

The chain is built from TRBV27 and TRBJ2-1, with 14 positions matching TRBD2. The V and J ends lost 5 bases and 10 bases, in that order; junction bases with no gene match: 19. In germline, CDR1 is MNHEY, CDR2 SMNVEV (reference sequence). The CDR3 consists of 19 residues. The CDR3 protein is CASSPQGAGRLAGGKEQFF. DNA for the CDR3: TGTGCCAGCAGTCCGCAGGGCGCCGGGCGACTAGCGGGAGGGAAAGAGCAGTTCTTC.

This chain joins TRBV7-8 and TRBJ2-7, with 11 positions matching TRBD2. This CDR3 region has 15 residues. The V and J ends lost 5 bases and 1 base, in that order; junction bases with no gene match: 4. Germline CDR1 and CDR2: SGHVS and FQNEAQ. The CDR3 DNA reads TGTGCCAGCAGCCACGGGACTAGCGGATCCTACGAGCAGTACTTC. The encoded protein is CASSHGTSGSYEQYF. Full variable domain (missing parts from reference TRBV7-8 and TRBJ2-7): GAGVSQSPRYKVAKRGQDVALRCDPISGHVSLFWYQQALGQGPEFLTYFQNEAQLDKSGLPSDRFFAERPEGSVSTLKIQRTQQEDSAVYLCASSHGTSGSYEQYFGPGTRLTVT.

The V and J genes are TRBV4-1 and TRBJ1-1, with D maybe TRBD1 (6 bases). Germline lookup yields CDR1 MGHRA and CDR2 YSYEKL. Trimming removed 5 bases at V and 6 bases at J, with 13 bases between. The CDR3 contains 13 residues. The CDR3 DNA sequence: TGCGCCAGCAGCTCTCGCCCAGGGGCTGAAGCTTTCTTT. Encoded protein: CASSSRPGAEAFF.

V and J are TRBV18 and TRBJ2-7; 9 bases fit TRBD2. The CDR3 has 14 residues. Germline V gene lookup returns CDR1 KGHSH and CDR2 LQKENI. The ends lost 0 bases at V and 4 bases at J; junction bases unmatched: 1. CDR3 DNA: TGTGCCAGCTCACCACCTAGCGGGAGTTACGAGCAGTACTTC. It translates to CASSPPSGSYEQYF.

The chain is built from TRBV5-4 and TRBJ2-5; 8 nucleotides agree with TRBD2. Looked up from germline, CDR1 is SGHNT and CDR2 is YYREEE (reference sequence). J gave up 3 bases and V 4 bases, and 8 bases lay outside the gene matches. The CDR3 contains 15 residues. The CDR3, as DNA: TGTGCCAGCAGCCCCCCAGCGGGAGCGGAAGAGACCCAGTACTTC. As protein: CASSPPAGAEETQYF.

This sequence joins TRBV10-3 and TRBJ2-5; 9 bases agree with TRBD2. This CDR3 comprises 15 residues. The trim removed 10 bases at V and 4 bases at J, leaving 13 bases unmatched. Germline assignment: CDR1 ENHRY and CDR2 SYGVKD. DNA of the CDR3: TGTGCCACCTACATGCGGGAGGGCCAGGGAGAGACCCAGTACTTC. Amino acid sequence: CATYMREGQGETQYF.

In DNA, the CDR3 is TGTGCCAGCAGTTACGGGTCCCAGGGGAATTCACCCCTCCACTTT. This sequence encodes CASSYGSQGNSPLHF. The chain links TRBV6-5 to TRBJ1-6, with D possibly TRBD1 on 6 matching bases. Looked up from germline, CDR1 is MNHEY and CDR2 is SVGAGI. CDR3 size: 15 residues. The V end lost 2 bases, the J end lost 7 bases, and 12 bases lay between the germline ends.

The chain couples TRBV19 to TRBJ2-3, with TRBD2 as a possible D gene (5 bases). Germline values: CDR1 LNHDA, CDR2 SQIVND (reference sequence). The CDR3 sequence is 11 residues long. V lost 6 bases to trimming and J lost 7 bases, with 8 bases between them. CDR3 protein: CASRAENTQYF. The DNA for the CDR3 is TGTGCCAGTAGAGCGGAAAATACGCAGTATTTT.

This clone was counted a few times. The chain uses TRBV19 and TRBJ2-5; D perhaps matches TRBD1 (5 bases). V lost 3 bases, J lost 4 bases, and 9 bases lay in between. Per germline, CDR1 LNHDA and CDR2 SQIVND (reference sequence). This CDR3 spans 13 amino acids. CDR3 sequence: CASSISRGETQYF. CDR3 nucleotide sequence: TGTGCCAGTAGTATTAGTAGGGGAGAGACCCAGTACTTC.

J is TRBJ2-1 and V is TRBV7-9; TRBD2 aligns across 8 bases. Germline trimming cut 8 bases from V and 0 bases from J; bases unmatched to any gene: 6. Germline values: CDR1 SEHNR, CDR2 FQNEAQ (reference sequence). This CDR3 has 15 residues. The CDR3 reads CASREGRGSYNEQFF. The CDR3 coding sequence is TGTGCCAGCCGGGAGGGCAGGGGCTCCTACAATGAGCAGTTCTTC.

The chain has TRBV5-6 and TRBJ2-7; D may be TRBD1 (5 bases). Germline V CDR1 and CDR2: SGHDT, YYEEEE. This CDR3 has 14 amino acids. Trimming removed 1 base at V and 3 bases at J, with 11 bases between. The CDR3 DNA sequence: TGTGCCAGCAGCTTGTACCAGGGCTACTACGAGCAGTACTTC. It is translated as CASSLYQGYYEQYF.

This clone has only a few counts. The chain is built from TRBV10-1 and TRBJ1-5; maybe TRBD1 (6 bases). V lost 8 bases and J 7 bases, leaving 18 bases between the germline ends. Germline V gene lookup returns CDR1 WNHNN and CDR2 SYGVQD (reference sequence). CDR3 length: 14 amino acids. CDR3 coding DNA: TGCGCCAGCTGTTTTGGGGACATTCGACAGCCCCAGCATTTT. Its protein is CASCFGDIRQPQHF.

In DNA form, the CDR3 reads TGCGCCAGCAGGCAGGACACTGAAGCTTTCTTT. Translation: CASRQDTEAFF. This chain uses TRBV5-1 with TRBJ1-1, with no clear D. CDR1 SGHRS and CDR2 YFSETQ come from the germline V gene. CDR3 length equals 11 residues. V gave up 5 bases and J gave up 3 bases, with 5 bases separating them.

This clone has only a few counts. The chain couples TRBV7-8 to TRBJ1-5; TRBD1 agrees at 7 bases. Germline V gene lookup returns CDR1 SGHVS and CDR2 FQNEAQ. The ends lost 2 bases at V and 2 bases at J; junction bases unmatched: 9. CDR3 length equals 17 residues. For the CDR3, the DNA is TGTGCCAGCAGCTTACTGGCAGCCCAGGGGGGCAATCAGCCCCAGCATTTT. Translation: CASSLLAAQGGNQPQHF.

This clone was recorded only once. The V gene is TRBV28, the J gene TRBJ2-7, with 8 positions matching TRBD2. The CDR3 spans 13 residues. CDR1 and CDR2 from the germline V gene are MDHEN and SYDVKM. V lost 7 bases and J lost 4; bases outside the gene matches: 6. The CDR3 DNA sequence: TGTGCCAGCAAGAAAAGCGGGAGTTACGAGCAGTACTTC. This sequence encodes CASKKSGSYEQYF.

This clone came up once. This sequence joins TRBV19 and TRBJ1-3; unclear D gene. V gave up 3 bases and J gave up 2 bases, with 20 bases separating them. The CDR3 has 18 residues. Germline V gives CDR1 LNHDA, CDR2 SQIVND (reference sequence). The CDR3 region has the DNA TGTGCCAGTAGTATTGAGAGGAGCTTCTTCCTCGCTGGAAACACCATATATTTT. It encodes CASSIERSFFLAGNTIYF. The variable domain in full, with the rest retrieved from reference TRBV19 and TRBJ1-3, is DGGITQSPKYLFRKEGQNVTLSCEQNLNHDAMYWYRQDPGQGLRLIYYSQIVNDFQKGDIAEGYSVSREKKESFPLTVTSAQKNPTAFYLCASSIERSFFLAGNTIYFGEGSWLTVV.

The chain uses TRBV12-5 and TRBJ2-5; 8 bases align to TRBD2. CDR1 is LGHNT, CDR2 FRNRAP, per germline. J lost 4 bases, V lost 0 bases, and 16 bases had no gene match. This CDR3 comprises 19 residues. The DNA of the CDR3 is TGTGCTAGTGGTTTGGTACTCGGGCCTGGGGTAGCGGGACGAGAGACCCAGTACTTC. Its translation is CASGLVLGPGVAGRETQYF.